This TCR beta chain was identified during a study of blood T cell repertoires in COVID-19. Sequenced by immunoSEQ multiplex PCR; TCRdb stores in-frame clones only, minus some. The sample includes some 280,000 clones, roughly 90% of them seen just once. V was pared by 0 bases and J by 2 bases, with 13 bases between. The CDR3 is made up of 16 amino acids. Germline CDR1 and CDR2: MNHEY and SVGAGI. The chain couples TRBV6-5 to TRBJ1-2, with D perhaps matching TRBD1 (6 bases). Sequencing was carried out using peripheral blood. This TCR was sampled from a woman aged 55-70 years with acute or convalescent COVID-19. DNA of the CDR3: TGTGCCAGCAGTTACTCAGCCCTGCAGGGGAACTATGGCTACACCTTC. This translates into CASSYSALQGNYGYTF.